This T cell receptor (beta chain) was observed in a study of blood T cell repertoires in COVID-19. The CDR3 runs to 15 residues. The trim removed 4 bases at V and 2 bases at J, leaving 4 bases unmatched. Germline CDR1 and CDR2: MNHEY and SVGEGT. Assay: immunoSEQ multiplex PCR; the TCRdb copy retains only in-frame clones and omits some. The table has more than 300,000 clones, about 93% seen once. The chain employs TRBV6-2 or TRBV6-3 and TRBJ1-4, with 7 bases aligning to TRBD1. Specimen: peripheral blood. This clonotype was sampled from a woman between 18 and 29 years old who had recovered from COVID-19. The CDR3 DNA is TGTGCCAGCAGTTGGGCGGACAGGACTAATGAAAAACTGTTTTTT. Encoded protein: CASSWADRTNEKLFF.